The T cell receptor (beta chain) under discussion was sequenced for a study of blood T cell repertoires in COVID-19. Study overall: Collection of acute and convalescent COVID-19 samples took place in the United States, Italy and Spain. In each case, the material was cDNA or gDNA derived from T cells, B-cell-depleted T cells, or PBMCs.

Original processing methods: Reference gene primer amplification gave estimated nucleated cell counts. Measured with immunoSEQ multiplex PCR; TCRdb has only the in-frame clones, and not every one. The V and J calls and clone size are taken from that table; D and trimming were inferred from the DNA. Here the sample spans 140,000 to 150,000 clones, 70% to 90% being singletons. The CDR3 loop spans 12 amino acids. V was clipped by 5 bases and J by 6 bases, with 8 bases between them. Germline CDR1 LNHDA, CDR2 SQIVND (reference sequence). The sequencing input was peripheral blood. The chain carries TRBV19 and TRBJ1-5; no clear D gene. This TCR derives from a human donor with acute or convalescent COVID-19. The donor label of this sample is uncertain. The CDR3 nucleotides are TGTGCCAGTAGTTTCTCAGGTCAGCCCCAGCATTTT. It specifies CASSFSGQPQHF. Together with reference TRBV19 and TRBJ1-5, the CDR3 gives the full variable domain: DGGITQSPKYLFRKEGQNVTLSCEQNLNHDAMYWYRQDPGQGLRLIYYSQIVNDFQKGDIAEGYSVSREKKESFPLTVTSAQKNPTAFYLCASSFSGQPQHFGDGTRLSIL.